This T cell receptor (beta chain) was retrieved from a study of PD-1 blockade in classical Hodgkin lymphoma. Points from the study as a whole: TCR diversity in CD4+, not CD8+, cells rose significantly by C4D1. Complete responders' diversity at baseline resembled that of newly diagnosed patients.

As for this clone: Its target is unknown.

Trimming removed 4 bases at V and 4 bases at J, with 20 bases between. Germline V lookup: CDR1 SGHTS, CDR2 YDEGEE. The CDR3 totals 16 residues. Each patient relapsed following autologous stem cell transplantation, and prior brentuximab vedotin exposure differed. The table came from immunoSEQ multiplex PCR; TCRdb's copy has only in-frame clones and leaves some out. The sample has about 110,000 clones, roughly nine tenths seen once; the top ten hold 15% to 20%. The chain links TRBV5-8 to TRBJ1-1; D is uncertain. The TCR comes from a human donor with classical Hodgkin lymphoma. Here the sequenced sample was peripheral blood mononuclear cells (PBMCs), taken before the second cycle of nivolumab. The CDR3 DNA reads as TGTGCCAGCAGCCTTGCTTGGGGTTCCCGGAGCACTGAAGCTTTCTTT. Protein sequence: CASSLAWGSRSTEAFF.